Below are 24 T cell receptor beta chains sequenced from a single sample in a study of blood T cell repertoires in COVID-19. Only in-frame clones appear in the TCRdb table, and some are missing; sequencing was by immunoSEQ multiplex PCR. The table shows just over 250,000 clones, with 75% to 95% occurring only once. Sequenced sample: peripheral blood. These receptors were obtained from a person aged 18 to 29 with COVID-19, enrolled during active disease.

The rearrangement links TRBV4-2 to TRBJ2-7; weak D call: TRBD1 (6 bases). V was clipped by 0 bases and J by 2 bases, with 14 bases between them. Germline CDR1 is LGHNA and CDR2 is YNFKEQ. The CDR3 spans 16 residues. CDR3 amino acids: CASSQDRTVDPYEQYF. CDR3 in DNA: TGTGCCAGCAGCCAAGATCGGACAGTCGATCCCTACGAGCAGTACTTC.

This clone was counted a few times. This chain connects TRBV7-3 to TRBJ2-1, with 7 bases that match TRBD2. V lost 5 bases to trimming and J lost 7 bases; unmatched junction nucleotides: 14. This CDR3 spans 16 amino acids. Germline CDR1 is SGHTA and CDR2 is FQGTGA. CDR3 sequence reads: CASSPLGGGGTNEQFF. CDR3 nucleotide sequence: TGTGCCAGCAGCCCATTAGGTGGGGGAGGGACTAATGAGCAGTTCTTC.

This clone was observed once. The chain recombines TRBV7-8 with TRBJ2-5, with 8 bases identical to TRBD1. The CDR3 extends over 14 amino acids. Germline trimming cut 3 bases from V and 3 bases from J; bases unmatched to any gene: 3. From germline, CDR1 is SGHVS and CDR2 FQNEAQ. The CDR3 loop reads CASSLDREEETQYF. Here the CDR3 DNA reads TGTGCCAGCAGCTTGGACAGGGAGGAAGAGACCCAGTACTTC.

The chain couples TRBV19 to TRBJ2-7; possibly TRBD1 for D (5 bases). This CDR3 contains 12 residues. The V gene lost 3 bases and the J gene lost 6 bases, with 9 bases spanning the gap. Germline V gives CDR1 LNHDA, CDR2 SQIVND (reference sequence). The CDR3 reads CASSMPTGEQYF. The CDR3 coding sequence is TGTGCCAGTAGTATGCCAACAGGCGAGCAGTACTTC.

J is TRBJ2-2 and V is TRBV19; 10 bases map to TRBD2. The CDR3 has 16 amino acids. CDR1 and CDR2 from the germline V gene are LNHDA and SQIVND (reference sequence). The J segment lost 1 base and the V segment lost 5 bases, leaving 4 bases of the junction unmatched. The CDR3 nucleotides are TGTGCCAGTAGTGGGTGGACTAGCGGGAACACCGGGGAGCTGTTTTTT. Protein product: CASSGWTSGNTGELFF.

This chain uses TRBV6-5 with TRBJ2-7; 9 positions agree with TRBD2. The germline CDR1 and CDR2 sequences are MNHEY and SVGAGI. The CDR3 loop spans 15 amino acids. V shed 6 bases, J shed 4 bases, and the junction held 10 bases outside the gene matches. The CDR3 DNA reads as TGTGCCAGCAGATGGCGGGAGGGCCTAAAATACGAGCAGTACTTC. It encodes CASRWREGLKYEQYF.

J is TRBJ2-1 and V is TRBV11-3; perhaps TRBD2 as D (6 bases). V lost 5 bases, J lost 3 bases, and 14 bases lay in between. The CDR3 length is 15 residues. From germline, CDR1 is SGHNT and CDR2 YENEEA. The CDR3 DNA sequence: TGTGCCAGCAGCCCGGGCGGGATTAACTACAATGAGCAGTTCTTC. Its protein is CASSPGGINYNEQFF. The complete variable domain, with remaining parts taken from reference TRBV11-3 and TRBJ2-1, reads EAGVVQSPRYKIIEKKQPVAFWCNPISGHNTLYWYLQNLGQGPELLIRYENEEAVDDSQLPKDRFSAERLKGVDSTLKIQPAELGDSAVYLCASSPGGINYNEQFFGPGTRLTVL.

This chain links TRBV7-8 with TRBJ2-1; no definite D call. V shed 4 bases and J shed 9 bases, with 7 bases lying between them. The CDR3 contains 11 residues. Germline assignment: CDR1 SGHVS and CDR2 FQNEAQ. The CDR3 coding sequence is TGTGCCAGCAGCTACTACGGTGAGCAGTTCTTC. Amino acids: CASSYYGEQFF. Variable domain in full (rest from reference TRBV7-8 and TRBJ2-1): GAGVSQSPRYKVAKRGQDVALRCDPISGHVSLFWYQQALGQGPEFLTYFQNEAQLDKSGLPSDRFFAERPEGSVSTLKIQRTQQEDSAVYLCASSYYGEQFFGPGTRLTVL.

The V call is TRBV2, the J call TRBJ2-7; tentatively, D is TRBD1 (6 bases). The V end lost 11 bases, the J end lost 2 bases, and 13 bases lay between the germline ends. CDR3 size: 12 residues. Germline CDR1 reads SNHLY; CDR2 reads FYNNEI. CDR3 sequence (DNA): TGTGCCTCCCGGGACAAGACCTACGAGCAGTACTTC. Its protein product is CASRDKTYEQYF.

This clone turned up a few times. The chain combines TRBV4-2 with TRBJ2-7; D is perhaps TRBD2 (5 bases). CDR3 size: 18 residues. Trimming pared 1 base from V and 2 bases from J, leaving 21 bases between. The germline gives CDR1 LGHNA, CDR2 YNFKEQ. The CDR3 loop is CASSQGLIYTGNPYEQYF. CDR3 DNA sequence: TGTGCCAGCAGCCAAGGGTTGATTTATACGGGGAACCCCTACGAGCAGTACTTC.

V usage is TRBV5-5 and J usage is TRBJ1-2; D unclear. The CDR3 sequence is 13 residues long. The V and J ends lost 0 bases and 3 bases respectively, with 6 bases between them. The germline V gene encodes CDR1 SGHKS and CDR2 YYEKEE (reference sequence). DNA of the CDR3: TGTGCCAGCAGCTTGGGCGGAGACTATGGCTACACCTTC. Protein product: CASSLGGDYGYTF.

This chain links TRBV24-1 with TRBJ2-1; possible D gene TRBD2, 5 bases. Trimming stripped 1 base from V and 7 bases from J, with 13 bases between. Germline values: CDR1 KGHDR, CDR2 SFDVKD. This CDR3 has 15 amino acids. The CDR3 loop is CATSDLIAPTNEQFF. Written as DNA, the CDR3 is TGTGCCACCAGTGATTTAATAGCGCCGACTAATGAGCAGTTCTTC.

The chain combines TRBV7-9 with TRBJ1-6, with D possibly TRBD1 on 5 matching bases. The CDR3 has 13 residues. V lost 5 bases, J lost 12 bases, and 14 bases lay in between. Germline CDR1 reads SEHNR; CDR2 reads FQNEAQ (reference sequence). The CDR3 DNA sequence: TGTGCCAGCAGCCCCAGACAGAAGGGACCCCTCCACTTT. Translated, it gives CASSPRQKGPLHF.

V gene TRBV10-3 combines with J gene TRBJ2-1; 7 positions agree with TRBD1. V lost 4 bases, J lost 2 bases, and 5 bases stayed unmatched. The CDR3 covers 15 residues. CDR1 is ENHRY and CDR2 is SYGVKD in the germline V gene. The CDR3 sequence is CAISVGRGTYNEQFF. CDR3 in DNA: TGTGCCATCAGTGTAGGCAGGGGGACCTACAATGAGCAGTTCTTC.

The chain uses TRBV18 and TRBJ2-7; maybe TRBD1 (5 bases). There are 14 residues in the CDR3. Looked up from germline, CDR1 is KGHSH and CDR2 is LQKENI. V was pared by 1 base and J by 6 bases, with 13 bases between. CDR3: CASSPRQGGAEQYF. The CDR3 nucleotides are TGTGCCAGCTCACCACGGCAGGGCGGCGCCGAGCAGTACTTC.

The chain links TRBV19 to TRBJ2-2; D is possibly TRBD1 (6 bases). Germline V gives CDR1 LNHDA, CDR2 SQIVND (reference sequence). The V gene lost 6 bases and the J gene lost 7 bases, with 15 bases spanning the gap. The CDR3 has 14 residues. This chain's CDR3 is CASRVGGGGGELFF. In DNA form, the CDR3 reads TGTGCCAGTAGGGTTGGGGGCGGTGGCGGGGAGCTGTTTTTT.

The chain joins TRBV28 to TRBJ1-6; TRBD1 might be the D (6 bases). V was pared by 0 bases and J by 0 bases, with 12 bases between. The germline gives CDR1 MDHEN, CDR2 SYDVKM. The CDR3 runs to 18 residues. CDR3 bases: TGTGCCAGCAGTTTATGGGGACAAAGGAGCTCCTATAATTCACCCCTCCACTTT. Translating gives CASSLWGQRSSYNSPLHF.

The chain recombines TRBV7-2 with TRBJ1-2; 9 positions match TRBD1. CDR3 length: 15 residues. Germline V gene sequence: CDR1 SGHTA, CDR2 FQGNSA. The V and J ends lost 4 bases and 3 bases, in that order; junction bases with no gene match: 6. The CDR3 sequence is CASSSVQGADYGYTF. The DNA for the CDR3 is TGTGCCAGCAGCTCCGTACAGGGGGCGGACTATGGCTACACCTTC.

This clone was observed at least ten times. The V and J genes are TRBV10-3 and TRBJ2-1, with 11 bases lining up with TRBD2. Trimming at V came to 6 bases and at J to 11 bases, leaving 12 bases not matched to a gene. The CDR3 sequence is 15 residues long. Germline V lookup: CDR1 ENHRY, CDR2 SYGVKD. The CDR3 loop is CAIRVTSGANVKQFF. The CDR3 bases are TGTGCCATCAGGGTGACTAGCGGGGCCAATGTTAAGCAGTTCTTC.

The chain joins TRBV5-1 to TRBJ1-1; maybe TRBD1 (5 bases). The CDR3 runs to 14 residues. Trimming shortened V by 1 base and J by 4 bases, and 11 bases separated the two germline ends. The germline gives CDR1 SGHRS, CDR2 YFSETQ. The chain's CDR3 is CASSLLGAGTEAFF. The CDR3 nucleotides are TGCGCCAGCAGCTTGTTAGGGGCAGGCACTGAAGCTTTCTTT.

The chain is built from TRBV3-1 (or the pseudogene TRBV3-2) and TRBJ2-5; tentatively, D is TRBD2 (5 bases). The CDR3 contains 15 residues. Germline V gene sequence: CDR1 LGHDT, CDR2 YNNKEL (reference sequence). The V end lost 0 bases, the J end lost 0 bases, and 8 bases lay between the germline ends. The CDR3 DNA reads as TGTGCCAGCAGCCAAGATATGCGGGACCAAGAGACCCAGTACTTC. Its protein product is CASSQDMRDQETQYF.

CDR3 residues: CASSNRPLSGANVLTF. CDR3 bases: TGTGCCAGTAGTAATCGTCCCCTCTCTGGGGCCAACGTCCTGACTTTC. V gene TRBV19 combines with J gene TRBJ2-6; D is uncertain. Trimming removed 4 bases from V and 0 bases from J, with 10 bases in between. The CDR3 runs 16 residues. Germline V gene lookup returns CDR1 LNHDA and CDR2 SQIVND (reference sequence).

CDR3 sequence reads: CASSSPSPREGLYGYTF. The CDR3 DNA sequence: TGTGCCAGCAGTTCCCCATCCCCCCGGGAAGGACTCTATGGCTACACCTTC. J is TRBJ1-2 and V is TRBV28; unclear D gene. Germline lookup yields CDR1 MDHEN and CDR2 SYDVKM. The ends were cut back, 4 bases at V and 4 bases at J, with 22 bases in the middle. The CDR3 spans 17 residues.

This rearrangement joins TRBV6-5 to TRBJ1-3, with D uncertain. Germline V gives CDR1 MNHEY, CDR2 SVGAGI. The CDR3 loop spans 14 amino acids. V was cut by 5 bases and J by 4 bases, with 12 bases left in between. CDR3 loop: CASSPGIGGNTIYF. The CDR3 bases are TGTGCCAGCAGTCCGGGGATTGGCGGAAACACCATATATTTT.